The clone carrying this T cell receptor (beta chain) was detected only a few times. Its antigen is not identified. This specimen comes from a study of beta chain features in type 1 diabetes. Turning to the study itself: Cell yields, gender and age were similar in healthy donors and patients. Study-wide results and caveats: Type 1 diabetes patients showed a moderate but significant shortening of TCRB CDR3s in all four CD4+ subsets.

As every portion of the isolated RNA was reverse transcribed, the sequencing read expressed TCRB transcripts. The table came from immunoSEQ multiplex PCR; TCRdb's copy has only in-frame clones and leaves some out. The table has about 260,000 clones, over 20% seen once; the top ten hold 0.028%. CDR3 length: 18 amino acids. V lost 3 bases and J lost 1; bases outside the gene matches: 12. The germline V gene has CDR1 SGHTA and CDR2 FQGNSA. The V call is TRBV7-2, the J call TRBJ1-1; TRBD1 matches at 9 bases. The sample comprised naive CD4+ T cells from blood. This sequence originates from a woman in her 40s with type 1 diabetes. The DNA of the CDR3 is TGTGCCAGCAGCTTCACAGGGGGCGGTTTCCCTGGGAACACTGAAGCTTTCTTT. As protein: CASSFTGGGFPGNTEAFF.